These 23 T cell receptor beta chains were sequenced from one sample in a study of CD8+ T cells in alopecia areata. Following extraction, RNA underwent reverse transcription to cDNA, which served as the sequencing template. TCRdb keeps only in-frame clones here, not all; method: immunoSEQ multiplex PCR. The sample has about 200,000 clones, roughly 60% seen once. Described treatment: oral pan-JAK inhibitor, 5-10 mg twice daily. The sample consisted of CD4+ T cells sorted from blood, taken between weeks 47 and 50, from a patient treated with tofacitinib. These receptor sequences come from a human donor with alopecia areata.

This clone was counted only a few times. The V gene is TRBV19, the J gene TRBJ2-1; 13 positions agree with TRBD2. V was pared by 4 bases and J by 8 bases, with 5 bases of the junction left unmatched. The CDR3 is made up of 15 amino acids. Germline V gene data show CDR1 as LNHDA and CDR2 as SQIVND (reference sequence). The CDR3 protein is CASSTTSGGIDEQFF. The CDR3 bases are TGTGCCAGTAGTACGACTAGCGGGGGGATTGATGAGCAGTTCTTC.

The chain links TRBV29-1 to TRBJ1-1; D uncertain. Germline V gene lookup returns CDR1 SQVTM and CDR2 ANQGSEA. Trimming pared 6 bases from V and 11 bases from J, leaving 19 bases between. The CDR3 has 12 residues. Here the CDR3 reads CSVSGSRVGAFF. DNA of the CDR3: TGCAGCGTCAGTGGTTCTAGGGTCGGGGCTTTCTTT.

The J gene is TRBJ1-6, the V gene TRBV27; TRBD1 matches at 8 bases. Germline-derived CDR1 and CDR2 are MNHEY and SMNVEV (reference sequence). J was trimmed by 9 bases and V by 4 bases; bases with no gene match: 2. The CDR3 contains 13 residues. The CDR3 coding sequence is TGTGCCAGCAGTTCGGACAGGGTTTCACCCCTCCACTTT. Amino acid sequence: CASSSDRVSPLHF.

V is TRBV5-6 and J is TRBJ1-1; D remains unclear. V lost 2 bases to trimming and J lost 6 bases, with 11 bases between them. Germline CDR1 and CDR2: SGHDT and YYEEEE. The CDR3 totals 13 residues. CDR3 sequence reads: CASSFDVMAEAFF. CDR3 coding DNA: TGTGCCAGCAGCTTCGACGTGATGGCTGAAGCTTTCTTT.

V is TRBV7-6 and J is TRBJ2-3, with 10 bases that match TRBD2. CDR3 length: 15 residues. Trimming cost V 5 bases and J 4 bases; bases outside gene matches: 6. The V gene's germline CDR1 is SGHVS and CDR2 FNYEAQ. The CDR3 loop reads CASSIGTSVADTQYF. For the CDR3, the DNA is TGTGCCAGCAGCATCGGGACTAGCGTGGCAGATACGCAGTATTTT.

This clone was seen only once. The V call is TRBV4-2, the J call TRBJ2-5; D unclear. The CDR3 runs 14 residues. Germline-derived CDR1 and CDR2 are LGHNA and YNFKEQ. V shed 5 bases and J shed 1 base, with 11 bases lying between them. CDR3 sequence: CASSVSRGQETQYF. The CDR3, as DNA: TGTGCCAGCAGCGTTTCTCGAGGCCAAGAGACCCAGTACTTC.

The chain uses TRBV2 and TRBJ1-2; D may be TRBD1 (6 bases). The CDR3 is made up of 13 amino acids. V lost 6 bases and J 6 bases, leaving 14 bases between the germline ends. Germline CDR1 SNHLY, CDR2 FYNNEI. In DNA, the CDR3 is TGTGCCAGCAGATTAACGAACAGGGATGGCTACACCTTC. This codes for CASRLTNRDGYTF.

This clone was counted a few times. The chain has TRBV29-1 and TRBJ1-6; D might be TRBD1 (5 bases). With 7 bases removed from V and 7 bases from J, the gap between germline ends came to 14 bases. The germline V gene encodes CDR1 SQVTM and CDR2 ANQGSEA. This CDR3 has 13 residues. CDR3 protein: CSAQGALNSPLHF. The CDR3 region has the DNA TGCAGCGCCCAAGGGGCCCTCAATTCACCCCTCCACTTT.

The chain combines TRBV10-1 with TRBJ2-3; 7 nucleotides line up with TRBD1. V lost 8 bases, J lost 0 bases, and 2 bases stayed unmatched. This CDR3 region has 13 residues. The germline V gene encodes CDR1 WNHNN and CDR2 SYGVQD (reference sequence). Here the CDR3 reads CASRQGSTDTQYF. CDR3 sequence (DNA): TGCGCCAGCCGACAGGGAAGCACAGATACGCAGTATTTT.

This clone was detected a few times. This sequence is one base from a far larger clone and is likely a read error. The rearrangement uses TRBV25-1 and TRBJ2-6; D is undetermined. This CDR3 is built from 14 residues. Looked up from germline, CDR1 is MGHDK and CDR2 is SYGVNS. Deletions cut 5 bases from V and 0 bases from J, with 5 bases between. The CDR3 region is CASSPFSGANVLTF. As DNA, the CDR3 is TGTGCCAGCAGTCCATTCTCTGGGGCCAACGTCCTGACTTTC.

The chain carries TRBV4-3 and TRBJ2-1, with unresolved D. V gave up 3 bases and J gave up 0 bases, with 9 bases separating them. This CDR3 region has 15 residues. The germline V gene encodes CDR1 LGHNA and CDR2 YSLEER. The CDR3 is CASSQALLSYNEQFF. The DNA for the CDR3 is TGCGCCAGCAGCCAGGCCCTACTCTCCTACAATGAGCAGTTCTTC.

The chain employs TRBV29-1 and TRBJ2-1, with 7 bases lining up with TRBD2. The germline V gene encodes CDR1 SQVTM and CDR2 ANQGSEA. With 6 bases clipped from V and 6 bases from J, the junction kept 8 bases outside the gene matches. This CDR3 is built from 13 residues. CDR3 region: CSVTGGGPNEQFF. The CDR3 nucleotides read TGCAGCGTAACTGGCGGGGGACCCAATGAGCAGTTCTTC.

The chain employs TRBV5-1 and TRBJ2-7; no clear D gene. Trimming shortened V by 0 bases and J by 0 bases, and 4 bases separated the two germline ends. The CDR3 contains 13 residues. Germline CDR1 reads SGHRS; CDR2 reads YFSETQ. CDR3 protein: CASSLALSYEQYF. The CDR3 DNA is TGCGCCAGCAGCTTGGCGCTCTCCTACGAGCAGTACTTC.

This sequence joins TRBV27 and TRBJ2-2; the D gene is possibly TRBD1 (6 bases). The CDR3 is 17 residues long. The germline gives CDR1 MNHEY, CDR2 SMNVEV (reference sequence). V lost 5 bases and J lost 5, with 21 bases in between. The CDR3 DNA is TGTGCCAGCAGTCAAATAGGGGGACGGCTGGGAACCGGGGAGCTGTTTTTT. Protein product: CASSQIGGRLGTGELFF.

J is TRBJ2-1 and V is TRBV29-1; no firm D call. V lost 0 bases and J 0 bases, leaving 6 bases between the germline ends. The length of the CDR3 is 14 residues. Germline V gene data show CDR1 as SQVTM and CDR2 as ANQGSEA. CDR3 nucleotides: TGCAGCGTTGAAGAAGTTAACTCCTACAATGAGCAGTTCTTC. Translation: CSVEEVNSYNEQFF.

The chain has TRBV7-2 and TRBJ1-1, with a weak D call TRBD1 (5 bases). The CDR3 spans 14 residues. Germline lookup yields CDR1 SGHTA and CDR2 FQGNSA. V shed 4 bases and J shed 1 base, with 10 bases lying between them. The CDR3 sequence: CASSSGHKNTEAFF. The CDR3 coding sequence is TGTGCCAGCAGCTCAGGACATAAGAACACTGAAGCTTTCTTT.

This chain uses TRBV7-6 with TRBJ2-7; either TRBD1 or TRBD2 may fit D (5 bases each). CDR3 length equals 14 residues. Germline V gene lookup returns CDR1 SGHVS and CDR2 FNYEAQ. V dropped 1 base and J dropped 7 bases, with 14 bases sitting between them. CDR3 amino acids: CASSLDLGGGEQYF. The CDR3 DNA reads as TGTGCCAGCAGCTTAGATCTTGGGGGTGGTGAGCAGTACTTC.

Within the sample, this clone is medium-sized. This rearrangement joins TRBV2 to TRBJ2-3, with D unresolved. V was cut by 8 bases and J by 4 bases, with 10 bases left in between. Germline V lookup: CDR1 SNHLY, CDR2 FYNNEI. The CDR3 loop spans 12 amino acids. CDR3 sequence: CASCSDADTQYF. CDR3 sequence (DNA): TGTGCCAGCTGTAGTGATGCAGATACGCAGTATTTT.

The V and J genes are TRBV19 and TRBJ1-2; tentative D call: TRBD1 (6 bases). The CDR3 is made up of 16 amino acids. In germline, CDR1 is LNHDA, CDR2 SQIVND (reference sequence). V was clipped by 4 bases and J by 0 bases, with 15 bases between them. The CDR3 coding sequence is TGTGCCAGTAGTACGCGATCCGGGACAACTAACTATGGCTACACCTTC. Translating it yields CASSTRSGTTNYGYTF.

The chain links TRBV7-2 to TRBJ1-6; possibly TRBD1 for D (5 bases). From germline, CDR1 is SGHTA and CDR2 FQGNSA. This CDR3 comprises 14 residues. Deletions cut 2 bases from V and 6 bases from J, with 8 bases between. The CDR3 bases are TGTGCCAGCAGCTTAAAGGGGATTAATTCACCCCTCCACTTT. Its translation is CASSLKGINSPLHF.

This clone appeared a few times. The chain couples TRBV2 to TRBJ2-1, with 8 nucleotides matching TRBD2. The CDR3 has 15 amino acids. V was clipped by 4 bases and J by 6 bases; unmatched bases: 8. The germline CDR1 and CDR2 sequences are SNHLY and FYNNEI. The CDR3 nucleotides are TGTGCCAGCAGTGCCACCGGGACTAGTACCAATGAGCAGTTCTTC. Translated: CASSATGTSTNEQFF.

The V gene is TRBV5-6, the J gene TRBJ1-2; no clear D. The CDR3 sequence is 12 residues long. The germline V gene encodes CDR1 SGHDT and CDR2 YYEEEE. V was cut by 0 bases and J by 5 bases, with 5 bases left in between. CDR3 loop: CASSLAEYGYTF. The CDR3 bases are TGTGCCAGCAGCTTGGCCGAATATGGCTACACCTTC.

The CDR3 nucleotides are TGCAGCGTGACAGAGGGACCTGAGAATGAAAAACTGTTTTTT. It translates to CSVTEGPENEKLFF. This chain connects TRBV29-1 to TRBJ1-4, with D possibly TRBD1 on 5 matching bases. The CDR3 runs 14 residues. Germline V gene lookup returns CDR1 SQVTM and CDR2 ANQGSEA. The V and J ends lost 6 bases and 5 bases respectively, with 16 bases between them. Based on the CDR3 plus reference TRBV29-1 and TRBJ1-4, the full variable domain is SAVISQKPSRDICQRGTSLTIQCQVDSQVTMMFWYRQQPGQSLTLIATANQGSEATYESGFVIDKFPISRPNLTFSTLTVSNMSPEDSSIYLCSVTEGPENEKLFFGSGTQLSVL.